The source of this T cell receptor beta chain is a study of T cell responses to AZD1222 COVID-19 vaccine. Measured with immunoSEQ multiplex PCR; TCRdb has only the in-frame clones, and not every one. The profile shows about 140,000 clones, 90% to 95% of them singletons. V shed 5 bases and J shed 0 bases, with 7 bases lying between them. The germline V gene has CDR1 SNHLY and CDR2 FYNNEI. This CDR3 contains 14 residues. Concerning this clone: Its antigen is unknown.

Overall study findings and caveats: Baseline seropositives among AZD1222 recipients totaled only five or six. Spike regions recognized by vaccine-associated CD4 TCRs spanned the protein, led by 160-218 and 743-854. Repertoires were collected only later (after the peak T cell response had occurred).

This clonotype originated in an adult who had recovered from COVID-19. The chain recombines TRBV2 with TRBJ1-4; D not certain. Here the sequenced sample was peripheral blood, taken after recovery from COVID-19. CDR3 sequence reads: CASSSVTTNEKLFF. CDR3 coding DNA: TGTGCCAGCAGTTCAGTGACAACTAATGAAAAACTGTTTTTT.